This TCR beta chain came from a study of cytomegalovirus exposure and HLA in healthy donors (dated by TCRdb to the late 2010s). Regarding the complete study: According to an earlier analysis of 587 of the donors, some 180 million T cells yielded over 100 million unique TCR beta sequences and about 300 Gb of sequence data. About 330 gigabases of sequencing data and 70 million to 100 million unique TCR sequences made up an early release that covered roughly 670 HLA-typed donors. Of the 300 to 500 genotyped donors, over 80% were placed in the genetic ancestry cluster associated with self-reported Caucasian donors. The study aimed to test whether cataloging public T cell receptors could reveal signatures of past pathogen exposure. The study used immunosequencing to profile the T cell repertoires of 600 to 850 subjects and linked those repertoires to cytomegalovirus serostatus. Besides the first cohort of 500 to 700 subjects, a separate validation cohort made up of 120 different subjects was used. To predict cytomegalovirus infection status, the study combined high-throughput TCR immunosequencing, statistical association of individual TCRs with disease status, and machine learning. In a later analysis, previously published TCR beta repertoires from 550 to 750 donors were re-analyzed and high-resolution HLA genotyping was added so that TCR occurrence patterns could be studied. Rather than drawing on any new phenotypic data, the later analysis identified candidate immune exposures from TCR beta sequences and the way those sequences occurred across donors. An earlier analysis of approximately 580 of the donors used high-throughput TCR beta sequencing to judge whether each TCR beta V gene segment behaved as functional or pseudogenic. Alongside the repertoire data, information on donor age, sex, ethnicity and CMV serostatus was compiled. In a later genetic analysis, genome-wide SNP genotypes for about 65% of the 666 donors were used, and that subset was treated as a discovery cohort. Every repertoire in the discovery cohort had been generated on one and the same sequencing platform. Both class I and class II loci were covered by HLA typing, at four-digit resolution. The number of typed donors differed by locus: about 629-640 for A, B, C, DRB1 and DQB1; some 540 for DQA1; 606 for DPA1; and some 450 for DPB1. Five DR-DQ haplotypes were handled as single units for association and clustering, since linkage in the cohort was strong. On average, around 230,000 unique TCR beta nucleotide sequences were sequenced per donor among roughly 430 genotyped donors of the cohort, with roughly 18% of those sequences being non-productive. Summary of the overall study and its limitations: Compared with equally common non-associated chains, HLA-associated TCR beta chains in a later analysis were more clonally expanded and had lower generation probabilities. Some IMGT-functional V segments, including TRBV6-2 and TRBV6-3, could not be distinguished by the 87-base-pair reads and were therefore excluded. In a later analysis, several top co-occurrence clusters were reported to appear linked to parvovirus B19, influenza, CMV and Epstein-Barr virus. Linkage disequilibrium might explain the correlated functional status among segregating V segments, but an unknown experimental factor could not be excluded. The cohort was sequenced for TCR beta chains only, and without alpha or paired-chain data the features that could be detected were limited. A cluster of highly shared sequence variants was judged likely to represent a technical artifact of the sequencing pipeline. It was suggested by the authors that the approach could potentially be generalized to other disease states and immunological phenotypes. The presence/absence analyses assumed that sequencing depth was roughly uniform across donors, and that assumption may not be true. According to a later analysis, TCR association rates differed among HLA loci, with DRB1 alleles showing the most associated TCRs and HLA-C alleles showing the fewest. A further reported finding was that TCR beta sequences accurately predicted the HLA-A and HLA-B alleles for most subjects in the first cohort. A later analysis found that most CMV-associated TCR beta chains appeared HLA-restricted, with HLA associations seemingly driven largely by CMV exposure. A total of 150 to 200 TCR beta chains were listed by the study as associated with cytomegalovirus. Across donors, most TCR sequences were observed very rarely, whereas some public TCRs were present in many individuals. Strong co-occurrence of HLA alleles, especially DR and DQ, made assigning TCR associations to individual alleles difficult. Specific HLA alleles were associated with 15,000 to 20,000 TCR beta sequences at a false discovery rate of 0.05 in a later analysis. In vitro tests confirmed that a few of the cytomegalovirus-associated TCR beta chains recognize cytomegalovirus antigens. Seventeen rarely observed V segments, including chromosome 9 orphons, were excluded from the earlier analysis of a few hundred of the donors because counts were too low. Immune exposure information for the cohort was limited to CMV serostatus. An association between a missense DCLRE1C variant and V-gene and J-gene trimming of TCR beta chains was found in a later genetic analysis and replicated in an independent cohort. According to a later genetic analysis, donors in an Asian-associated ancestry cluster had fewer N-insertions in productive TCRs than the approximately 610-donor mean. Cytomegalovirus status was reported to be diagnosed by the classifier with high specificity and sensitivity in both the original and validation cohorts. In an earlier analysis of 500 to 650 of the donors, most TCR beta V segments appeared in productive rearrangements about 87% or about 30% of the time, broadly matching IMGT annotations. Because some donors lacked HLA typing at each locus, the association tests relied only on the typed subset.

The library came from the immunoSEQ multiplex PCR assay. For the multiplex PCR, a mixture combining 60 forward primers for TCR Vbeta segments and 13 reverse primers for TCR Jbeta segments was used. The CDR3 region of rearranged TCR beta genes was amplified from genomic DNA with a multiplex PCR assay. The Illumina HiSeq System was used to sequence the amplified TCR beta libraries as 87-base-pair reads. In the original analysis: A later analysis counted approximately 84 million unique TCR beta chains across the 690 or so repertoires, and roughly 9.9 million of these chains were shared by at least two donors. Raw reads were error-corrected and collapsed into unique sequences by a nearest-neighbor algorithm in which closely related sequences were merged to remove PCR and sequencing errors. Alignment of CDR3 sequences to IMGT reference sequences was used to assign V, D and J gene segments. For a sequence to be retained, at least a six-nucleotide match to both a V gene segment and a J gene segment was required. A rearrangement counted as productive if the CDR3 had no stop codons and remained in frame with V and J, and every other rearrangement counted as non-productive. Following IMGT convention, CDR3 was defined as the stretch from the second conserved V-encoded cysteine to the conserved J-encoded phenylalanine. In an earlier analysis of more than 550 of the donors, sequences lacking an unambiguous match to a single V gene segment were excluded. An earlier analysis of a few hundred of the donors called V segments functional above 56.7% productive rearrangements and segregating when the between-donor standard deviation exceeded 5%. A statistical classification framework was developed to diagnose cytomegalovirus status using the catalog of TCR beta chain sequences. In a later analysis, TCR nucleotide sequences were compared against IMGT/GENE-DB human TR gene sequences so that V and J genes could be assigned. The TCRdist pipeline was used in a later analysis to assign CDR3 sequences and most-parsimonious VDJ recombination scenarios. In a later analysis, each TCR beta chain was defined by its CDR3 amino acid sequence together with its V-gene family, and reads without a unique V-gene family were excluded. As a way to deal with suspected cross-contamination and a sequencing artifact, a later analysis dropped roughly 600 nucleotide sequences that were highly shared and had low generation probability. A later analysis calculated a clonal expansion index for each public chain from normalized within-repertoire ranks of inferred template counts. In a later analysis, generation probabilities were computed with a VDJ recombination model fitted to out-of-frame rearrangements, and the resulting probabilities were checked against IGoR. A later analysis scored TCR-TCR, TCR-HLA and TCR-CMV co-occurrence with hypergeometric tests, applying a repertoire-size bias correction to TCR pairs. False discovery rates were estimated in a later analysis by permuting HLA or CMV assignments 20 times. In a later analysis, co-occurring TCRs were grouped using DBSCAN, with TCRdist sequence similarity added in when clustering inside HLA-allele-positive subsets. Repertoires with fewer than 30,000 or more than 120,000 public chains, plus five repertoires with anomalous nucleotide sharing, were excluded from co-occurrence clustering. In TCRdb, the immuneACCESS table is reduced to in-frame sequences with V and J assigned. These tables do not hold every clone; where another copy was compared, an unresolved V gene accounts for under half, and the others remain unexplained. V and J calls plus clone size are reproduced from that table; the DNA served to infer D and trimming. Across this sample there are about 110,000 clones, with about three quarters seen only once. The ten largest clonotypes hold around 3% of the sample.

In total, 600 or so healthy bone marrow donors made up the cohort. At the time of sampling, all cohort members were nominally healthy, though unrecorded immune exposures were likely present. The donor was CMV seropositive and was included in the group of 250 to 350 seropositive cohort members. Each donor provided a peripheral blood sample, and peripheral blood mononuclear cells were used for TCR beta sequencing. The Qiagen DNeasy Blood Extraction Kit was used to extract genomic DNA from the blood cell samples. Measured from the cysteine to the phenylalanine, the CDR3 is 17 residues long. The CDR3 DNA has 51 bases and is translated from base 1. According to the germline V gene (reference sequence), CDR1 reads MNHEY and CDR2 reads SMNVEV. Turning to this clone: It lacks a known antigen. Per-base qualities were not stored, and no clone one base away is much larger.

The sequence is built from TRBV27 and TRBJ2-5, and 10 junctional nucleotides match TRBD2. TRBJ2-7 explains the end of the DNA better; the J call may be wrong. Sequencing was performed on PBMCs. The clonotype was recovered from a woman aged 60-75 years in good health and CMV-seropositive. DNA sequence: TGTGCCTCCAGGGGTCTAGCGGGAGCAGGATTCTCCTACGAGCAGTACTTC. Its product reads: CASRGLAGAGFSYEQYF.